This T cell receptor (beta chain) originates from a study of T cells in Graves' hyperthyroidism and ophthalmopathy. Study-level points and caveats: Blood also carried most thyroid clonotypes expanded above 0.001.

Hyperthyroidism had been newly diagnosed in patients aged 18 to 65, and its duration was under 2 months. This clonotype was found many times. Antigen: not known. V was shortened by 6 bases and J by 5 bases, with 16 bases between the two germline ends. Germline values: CDR1 MDHEN, CDR2 SYDVKM. The CDR3 sequence is 14 residues long. TCR beta CDR3 regions were amplified from RNA. A set of HTBI primers served as the primers for a first-round RT-PCR of the TCR CDR3. TCRdb redid the calling of the multiplex PCR reads with MiXCR, one entry per CDR3 protein. The top ten clones hold about 42% of a sample with 100,000 to 130,000 distinct CDR3 sequences, about a sixth of them seen once.

The chain has TRBV28 and TRBJ2-5; D ambiguous. The sequence was collected from a woman in her 50s with Graves' hyperthyroidism. Sequenced: blood. This CDR3 reads CASSPSVLAETQYF. CDR3 in DNA: TGTGCCAGCAGCCCTTCAGTCCTGGCGGAGACCCAGTACTTC.